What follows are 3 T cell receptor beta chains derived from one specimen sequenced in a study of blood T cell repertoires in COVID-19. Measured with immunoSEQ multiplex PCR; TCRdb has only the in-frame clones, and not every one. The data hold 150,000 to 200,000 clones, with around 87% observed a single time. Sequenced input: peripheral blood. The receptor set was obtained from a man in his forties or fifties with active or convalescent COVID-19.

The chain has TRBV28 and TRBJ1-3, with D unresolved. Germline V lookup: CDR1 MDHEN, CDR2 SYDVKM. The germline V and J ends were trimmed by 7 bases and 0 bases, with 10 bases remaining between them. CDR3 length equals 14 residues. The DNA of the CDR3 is TGTGCCAGCACCCGCGGTATCTCTGGAAACACCATATATTTT. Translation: CASTRGISGNTIYF. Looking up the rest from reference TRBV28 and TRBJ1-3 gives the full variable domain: DVKVTQSSRYLVKRTGEKVFLECVQDMDHENMFWYRQDPGLGLRLIYFSYDVKMKEKGDIPEGYSVSREKKERFSLILESASTNQTSMYLCASTRGISGNTIYFGEGSWLTVV.

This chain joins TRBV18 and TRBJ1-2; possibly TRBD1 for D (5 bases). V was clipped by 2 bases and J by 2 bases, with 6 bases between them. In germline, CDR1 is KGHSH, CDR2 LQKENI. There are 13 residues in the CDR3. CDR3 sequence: CASSPSGNYGYTF. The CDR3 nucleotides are TGTGCCAGCTCACCATCAGGGAACTATGGCTACACCTTC.

CDR3 sequence: CASSPGQEDEAFF. The CDR3 coding sequence is TGTGCCAGCTCACCGGGACAGGAGGATGAAGCTTTCTTT. This chain links TRBV18 with TRBJ1-1, with 8 bases identical to TRBD1. V trimming: 3 bases; J trimming: 7 bases; junction bases outside the gene matches: 4. Germline lookup yields CDR1 KGHSH and CDR2 LQKENI. CDR3 size: 13 residues.